Listed below are T cell receptor beta chains from one sample, sequenced in a study of blood T cell repertoires in COVID-19. Some clones are missing from TCRdb's copy, which holds only in-frame ones; the method was immunoSEQ multiplex PCR. The sample contains around 150,000 clones, roughly 90% of which appear only once. The sample consisted of peripheral blood. The source is a man aged 60 to 69 with active or convalescent COVID-19. Each CDR3 is given with its conserved first and last residue. D genes are given only for firm matches. Part of the rows lack a size; the others show once, few, many or a class for expanded clones.

d_call,clone_size,j_call,v_call,cdr3_nt,cdr3_aa
-,few,TRBJ1-2,TRBV10-3,TGTGCCATCGGAAGTCCCGGGACACGTGCTAACTATGGCTACACCTTC,CAIGSPGTRANYGYTF
TRBD1,-,TRBJ1-1,TRBV19,TGTGCCAGTAGTATAACTCCCGGACAGGGGGGCGGCAGGACTGAAGCTTTCTTT,CASSITPGQGGGRTEAFF
TRBD2,-,TRBJ2-1,TRBV5-1,TGCGCCAGCAGCCGGACTAGCGGGAGGGACAATGAGCAGTTCTTC,CASSRTSGRDNEQFF
-,-,TRBJ1-1,TRBV19,TGTGCCAGTAGTACGGAACAGGGTTCGGAGGCTGAAGCTTTCTTT,CASSTEQGSEAEAFF
-,-,TRBJ2-3,TRBV12-5,TGTGCTAGTGGTTTTTCGCGGGGAACAGATACGCAGTATTTT,CASGFSRGTDTQYF
-,once,TRBJ2-1,TRBV2,TGTGCCAGCAGATTAGTAGCTTACAATGAGCAGTTCTTC,CASRLVAYNEQFF
-,-,TRBJ1-1,TRBV7-9,TGTGCCAGCAGCTTAGTGTTCACAGAAGCTTTCTTT,CASSLVFTEAFF
-,-,TRBJ1-4,TRBV9,TGTGCCAGCAGTCCTAGGGGTCACGGTAATGAAAAACTGTTTTTT,CASSPRGHGNEKLFF
TRBD1,-,TRBJ1-3,TRBV30,TGTGCCTGGAGTGTAGGGACAGGGTCTGGAAACACCATATATTTT,CAWSVGTGSGNTIYF
TRBD1,-,TRBJ1-4,TRBV5-6,TGTGCCAGCAGCTTGAGAACAGGGGGAACTAATGAAAAACTGTTTTTT,CASSLRTGGTNEKLFF
-,-,TRBJ1-6,TRBV6-5,TGTGCCAGCAGTTCACGGGGTCTGAATTCACCCCTCCACTTT,CASSSRGLNSPLHF
-,-,TRBJ2-2,TRBV19,TGTGCCAGTAGTGCGGGACAGCGCCTTAACACCGGGGAGCTGTTTTTT,CASSAGQRLNTGELFF
-,once,TRBJ1-5,TRBV19,TGTGCCAGTAGTGAAAGACCGAGCCGGCGGTATAGCAATCAGCCCCAGCATTTT,CASSERPSRRYSNQPQHF
TRBD1,-,TRBJ1-1,TRBV5-6,TGTGCCAGCAGCTCCTTGACCAGTACAGGGGGGAGCACTGAAGCTTTCTTT,CASSSLTSTGGSTEAFF
-,-,TRBJ1-3,TRBV9,TGTGCCAGCAGCGTAGGGCCGGGAAACACCATATATTTT,CASSVGPGNTIYF
TRBD2,few,TRBJ2-2,TRBV11-3,TGTGCCAGCAGCTCGGGACTAGGAGGGAACACCGGGGAGCTGTTTTTT,CASSSGLGGNTGELFF
TRBD2,-,TRBJ2-3,TRBV9,TGTGCCAGCAGCGTAGAGGTACGGGGGGGCACCACAGATACGCAGTATTTT,CASSVEVRGGTTDTQYF
TRBD2,-,TRBJ2-1,TRBV27,TGTGCCAGCGGGGCTAGCGGGAGGCCCAATGAGCAGTTCTTC,CASGASGRPNEQFF
-,-,TRBJ2-1,TRBV5-6,TGTGCCAGCAGCTTCTGGAGGAGCTCCTACAATGAGCAGTTCTTC,CASSFWRSSYNEQFF
TRBD1,-,TRBJ1-5,TRBV11-3,TGTGCCAGCAGCCAGGGGGGTCAGTCAAATCAGCCCCAGCATTTT,CASSQGGQSNQPQHF
TRBD1,-,TRBJ1-2,TRBV7-6,TGTGCCAGCAGCCAATATCAGACAGGGGACTATGGCTACACCTTC,CASSQYQTGDYGYTF
TRBD2,-,TRBJ2-7,TRBV4-1,TGCGCCAGCAGCCCCCGGCTAGCGGGAGGGCCGGGCGAGCAGTACTTC,CASSPRLAGGPGEQYF
-,-,TRBJ1-2,TRBV12-3/TRBV12-4,TGTGCCGGCCGAGAAAAGGGGGACTATGGCTACACCTTC,CAGREKGDYGYTF
TRBD2,-,TRBJ2-1,TRBV7-7,TGTGCCAGCAGCTTAGCTGACCGGGGACTAGCGGGGTACAATGAGCAGTTCTTC,CASSLADRGLAGYNEQFF
-,-,TRBJ2-4,TRBV2,TGTGCCAGCAGTTCTACAGGGACGGTTCGAAACATTCAGTACTTC,CASSSTGTVRNIQYF
-,-,TRBJ1-1,TRBV23-1,TGCGCCAGCAGTCACAGCTGGGGGGGCGGCGTGAACACTGAAGCTTTCTTT,CASSHSWGGGVNTEAFF
TRBD1,once,TRBJ1-1,TRBV28,TGTGCCAGCAGTACAATGGGACAGGGATATCCCGAAGCTTTCTTT,CASSTMGQGYPEAFF
-,-,TRBJ1-1,TRBV19,TGTGCCAGTAGTATCCGGGTCCCGAACACTGAAGCTTTCTTT,CASSIRVPNTEAFF
-,-,TRBJ2-2,TRBV3-1/TRBV3-2,TGTGCCAGCAGCCGCAGAGTGGGACAGAACACCGGGGAGCTGTTTTTT,CASSRRVGQNTGELFF
TRBD2,-,TRBJ2-5,TRBV7-2,TGTGCCAGCAGCTCCGGGACTAGCGGGGGGGCAGAGACCCAGTACTTC,CASSSGTSGGAETQYF
TRBD1,-,TRBJ1-2,TRBV4-1,TGCGCCAGCAGCCAAGGCGGACAGGCGTCGAATGGCTACACCTTC,CASSQGGQASNGYTF
-,once,TRBJ1-1,TRBV5-1,TGCGCCAGCAGCAACCGGGAACAGTGGACTCTTGATGGAGCTTTCTTT,CASSNREQWTLDGAFF
-,-,TRBJ2-1,TRBV6-5,TGTGCCAGCAGCGGCGGCCCCTACAATGAGCAGTTCTTC,CASSGGPYNEQFF
TRBD2,-,TRBJ2-2,TRBV9,TGTGCCAGCAGCGTAGTGGACTGGACTAGCGTCGGGGAGCTGTTTTTT,CASSVVDWTSVGELFF
TRBD2,-,TRBJ2-1,TRBV18,TGTGCCAGCTCACCACCCGGGCGGGGGGGCCTGAATGAGCAGTTCTTC,CASSPPGRGGLNEQFF
TRBD1,-,TRBJ1-4,TRBV29-1,TGCAGCGTTGAGCCCGGGACAGGGGCAAAACTGTTTTTT,CSVEPGTGAKLFF
TRBD1,-,TRBJ1-2,TRBV28,TGTGCCAGCAGCGCAACAGGGGATGGCTACACCTTC,CASSATGDGYTF
TRBD1,-,TRBJ1-2,TRBV19,TGTGCCAGTAGTATCGCCCTATTACAGGGGAGTATCGGCTACACCTTC,CASSIALLQGSIGYTF
-,-,TRBJ1-4,TRBV11-2,TGTGCCAGCAGCCCCTCTTTTGTTAATGAAAAACTGTTTTTT,CASSPSFVNEKLFF
-,once,TRBJ1-1,TRBV5-1,TGCGCCAGCTACCAGGGAGGCGACACTGAAGCTTTCTTT,CASYQGGDTEAFF
TRBD1,-,TRBJ1-3,TRBV6-6,TGTGCCAGCAGTGGGACAGAGTCTGGAAACACCATATATTTT,CASSGTESGNTIYF
TRBD1,few,TRBJ1-2,TRBV9,TGTGCCAGCAGCCCTCCCGGGACAGGGGGCTCTGGCTACACCTTC,CASSPPGTGGSGYTF
-,-,TRBJ2-2,TRBV30,TGTGCCTGGCAAACGGTGGGAGGCACCGGGGAGCTGTTTTTT,CAWQTVGGTGELFF
-,-,TRBJ2-2,TRBV7-2,TGTGCCAGCAGCCCCGCTTTAGCGGCAAACACCGGGGAGCTGTTTTTT,CASSPALAANTGELFF
-,-,TRBJ2-7,TRBV6-1,TGTGCCAGCAGTGAACCCTACCGGCGGCAGGGGTATCCCTACGAGCAGTACTTC,CASSEPYRRQGYPYEQYF
-,-,TRBJ2-1,TRBV13,TGTGCCAGCAGCCTCGGGTGGTTAGCGCCTGACAATGAGCAGTTCTTC,CASSLGWLAPDNEQFF
-,-,TRBJ2-2,TRBV3-1/TRBV3-2,TGTGCCAGCAGCCAAGATTGGGGCCAGGGCGGGGAGCTGTTTTTT,CASSQDWGQGGELFF
-,-,TRBJ1-1,TRBV9,TGTGCCAGCAGCGAGATCGCCGGGACACCGAACACTGAAGCTTTCTTT,CASSEIAGTPNTEAFF
-,few,TRBJ1-2,TRBV5-1,TGCGCCAGCAGCTTATTATCAGTGGCTAACTATGGCTACACCTTC,CASSLLSVANYGYTF
TRBD1,-,TRBJ1-4,TRBV5-5,TGTGCCAGCAGTTATAGAGGGGACAGCCCTAATGAAAAACTGTTTTTT,CASSYRGDSPNEKLFF